These T cell receptor beta chains were read from a single sample in a study of regulatory T cells in long-lasting Graves disease. TCRdb redid the calling of the reads with MiXCR, one entry per CDR3 protein. In the table there are several hundred distinct CDR3 sequences, 86% of which are singletons. The specimen was peripheral blood mononuclear cells (PBMCs), collected with antithyroid drug treatment, in newly diagnosed or persistent Graves disease (not recorded which). These receptors were obtained from a man younger than 30 with Graves disease. CDR3s leave out the opening cysteine and the closing phenylalanine or tryptophan. The D gene is left open where the match is weak.

NA	10	TRBV30	TRBJ2-7	AWSGTSYEQY
NA	13	TRBV21-1	TRBJ2-2	ASSKGQAYTGELF
NA	14	TRBV30	TRBJ2-1	AWSVRFVGAINEQF
NA	10	TRBV27	TRBJ2-2	ASSQNTGELF
TRBD1	12	TRBV18	TRBJ1-2	ASSRQGFHYGYT
NA	14	TRBV20-1	TRBJ2-3	SARDMTRGRTDTQY
NA	15	TRBV9	TRBJ1-1	ASSVKGLRQWNTEAF
NA	11	TRBV11-1	TRBJ1-1	ASSPQEFTEAF
TRBD1	12	TRBV5-6	TRBJ2-1	ASSFGTGRNEQF
TRBD2	13	TRBV6-5	TRBJ2-5	ASSYLPGGIWAQY
NA	14	TRBV28	TRBJ2-3	ASSFEGGFGTDTQY
TRBD2	13	TRBV18	TRBJ2-7	ASSLRTSVTYEQY
NA	9	TRBV20-1	TRBJ2-2	SARYDGELF
TRBD1	13	TRBV11-1	TRBJ2-2	ASSFRQGSTGELF
TRBD1	14	TRBV7-8	TRBJ1-1	ASSFTGGKGNTEAF
TRBD2	14	TRBV14	TRBJ2-1	ASSPSGTSVFNEQF
TRBD2	15	TRBV11-1	TRBJ2-5	ASSLRIGLAVDETRY
NA	12	TRBV12-3/TRBV12-4	TRBJ1-5	ASSFRGEHQPQH
NA	15	TRBV7-9	TRBJ2-1	ASSLPLLALIYNEQF
NA	10	TRBV5-1	TRBJ2-7	ASSLTTYEQY
NA	13	TRBV6-9	TRBJ2-2	ASSYRVANTGELF
NA	11	TRBV11-2	TRBJ2-3	ASSLSRTDTQY
NA	13	TRBV28	TRBJ1-1	ASSLPGTLNTEAF
NA	11	TRBV3-1	TRBJ2-2	ASRVSYTGELF
NA	14	TRBV5-6	TRBJ2-2	ASSLISGSNTGELF
TRBD1	13	TRBV29-1	TRBJ2-7	SADLDYRGHYEQY
NA	11	TRBV19	TRBJ1-1	ASNREGDTEAF
NA	10	TRBV7-9	TRBJ2-5	ASSPSQETQY
NA	11	TRBV19	TRBJ1-6	ASSAEHGSPLH
TRBD1	13	TRBV7-3	TRBJ2-3	ASSFDRGATDTQY
NA	11	TRBV4-1	TRBJ2-5	ASSVPGAETQY
NA	11	TRBV4-2	TRBJ2-3	ASSTSGPDTQY
NA	13	TRBV27	TRBJ1-1	ASSLYKEMNTEAF
TRBD2	13	TRBV4-2	TRBJ2-1	ASSHSSGSYNEQF
NA	10	TRBV6-6	TRBJ1-5	ASSYGNQPQH
NA	11	TRBV30	TRBJ1-2	AWSYGHLYGYT